A selection of T cell receptor beta chains follows, all from one sample in a study of cytomegalovirus exposure and HLA in healthy donors. Clones were sequenced by immunoSEQ multiplex PCR, and TCRdb holds only the in-frame ones, with some missing. Altogether roughly 250,000 clones are present, roughly 86% being singletons, with the ten largest covering roughly 2%. Sequenced input: PBMCs. The receptors shown here come from a woman aged 40 to 50 in good health and CMV-seropositive. Both conserved end residues are part of each CDR3. A D gene is named only where the DNA matches it firmly. Not every row has a clone size; where given, it reads once, few, many or a size class.

d_call j_call v_call clone_size cdr3_nt cdr3_aa
NA TRBJ1-2 TRBV7-9 NA TGTGCCAGCGGTCGCCAAGAGGGATACTATGGCTACACCTTC CASGRQEGYYGYTF
NA TRBJ1-4 TRBV4-3 NA TGCGCCAGCAGCCAAGATCGACGGGAAATAGGAAGTGAAAAACTGTTTTTT CASSQDRREIGSEKLFF
NA TRBJ2-3 TRBV6-5 NA TGTGCCAGCAGTTGGGGGGTTAGCACAGATACGCAGTATTTT CASSWGVSTDTQYF
NA TRBJ1-5 TRBV30 NA TGTGCCTGGAGCGGACAGCCCAATCAGCCCCAGCATTTT CAWSGQPNQPQHF
NA TRBJ2-3 TRBV7-2 NA TGTGCCAGCAGCCTCAGGGTGGCTACAGATACGCAGTATTTT CASSLRVATDTQYF
NA TRBJ1-2 TRBV13 once TGTGCCAGCAGCCTGATTGGGGGGAGCGGAGATGGCTACACCTTC CASSLIGGSGDGYTF
NA TRBJ1-6 TRBV30 NA TGTGCCTGGAGTGTACGACAGGCCGGTTCACCCCTCCACTTT CAWSVRQAGSPLHF
NA TRBJ2-4 TRBV30 NA TGTGCCTGGAGTGACAGGGGGGGGCTAGCCAAAAACATTCAGTACTTC CAWSDRGGLAKNIQYF
TRBD1 TRBJ1-6 TRBV2 NA TGTGCCAGCTACCGGGACAGAAATTCACCCCTCCACTTT CASYRDRNSPLHF
NA TRBJ2-7 TRBV28 NA TGTGCCAGCAGCACGCGGACAGTATCCTACGAGCAGTACTTC CASSTRTVSYEQYF
NA TRBJ2-1 TRBV5-4 NA TGTGCCAGCAGACTTTGGACAGTGCCCTCCTACAATGAGCAGTTCTTC CASRLWTVPSYNEQFF
NA TRBJ1-5 TRBV7-2 NA TGTGCCAGCAGCTTGTCCGCCGGAGGAGGGGGCAATCAGCCCCAGCATTTT CASSLSAGGGGNQPQHF
NA TRBJ2-7 TRBV7-9 few TGTGCCAGCAGCTACTCCATAGCCTACGAGCAGTACTTC CASSYSIAYEQYF
TRBD1 TRBJ2-2 TRBV2 NA TGTGCCAGCAGGGCGACAGGGATGAACACCGGGGAGCTGTTTTTT CASRATGMNTGELFF
NA TRBJ2-1 TRBV9 NA TGTGCCAGCAGCTCTAGGGACTTCTACAATGAGCAGTTCTTC CASSSRDFYNEQFF
NA TRBJ1-2 TRBV6-5 NA TGTGCCAGCAGTTACCGCCCCGACAGCGACTATGGCTACACCTTC CASSYRPDSDYGYTF
TRBD2 TRBJ2-1 TRBV5-6 NA TGTGCCAGCAGCCATACGGGACTAGCGGACAATGAGCAGTTCTTC CASSHTGLADNEQFF
NA TRBJ1-3 TRBV4-2 NA TGTGCCAGCAGCCCCGGGGGAAACACCATATATTTT CASSPGGNTIYF
TRBD1 TRBJ1-1 TRBV5-8 NA TGTGCCAGCAGCTTGCTGCGGGGACAGGGATCTCTGAACACTGAAGCTTTCTTT CASSLLRGQGSLNTEAFF
NA TRBJ1-1 TRBV18 NA TGTGCCAGCTCACAAGGACAAAAGAACACTGAAGCTTTCTTT CASSQGQKNTEAFF
TRBD1 TRBJ2-5 TRBV18 NA TGTGCCAGCTCGTTCGGACAGGGGGAGACCCAGTACTTC CASSFGQGETQYF
NA TRBJ2-1 TRBV7-8 NA TGTGCCAGCAGCCCGATGGCCGACTGGGTGAGGGATGAGCAGTTCTTC CASSPMADWVRDEQFF